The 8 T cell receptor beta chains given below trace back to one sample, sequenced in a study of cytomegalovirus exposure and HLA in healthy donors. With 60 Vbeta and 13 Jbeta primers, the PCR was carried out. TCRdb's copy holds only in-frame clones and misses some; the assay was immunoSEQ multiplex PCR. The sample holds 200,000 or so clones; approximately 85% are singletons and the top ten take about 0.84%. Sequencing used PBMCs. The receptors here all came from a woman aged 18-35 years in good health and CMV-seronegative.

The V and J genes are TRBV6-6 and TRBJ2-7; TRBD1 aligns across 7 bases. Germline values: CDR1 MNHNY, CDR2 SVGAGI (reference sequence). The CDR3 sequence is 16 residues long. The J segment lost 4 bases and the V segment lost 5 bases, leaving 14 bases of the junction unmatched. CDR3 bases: TGTGCCAGCAGTCCCCTTCCGGGACAGAGCCATTACGAGCAGTACTTC. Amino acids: CASSPLPGQSHYEQYF.

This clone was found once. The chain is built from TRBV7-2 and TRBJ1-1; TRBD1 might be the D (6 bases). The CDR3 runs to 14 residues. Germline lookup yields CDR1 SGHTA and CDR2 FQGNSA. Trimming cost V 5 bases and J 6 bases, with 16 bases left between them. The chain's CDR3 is CASSNRGGGAEAFF. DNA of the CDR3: TGTGCCAGCAGCAATAGGGGAGGGGGGGCTGAAGCTTTCTTT.

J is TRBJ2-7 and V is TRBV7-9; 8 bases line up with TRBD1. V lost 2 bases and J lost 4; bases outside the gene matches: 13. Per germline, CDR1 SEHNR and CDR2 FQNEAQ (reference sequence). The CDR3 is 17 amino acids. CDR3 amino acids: CASSLRPGQGPSYEQYF. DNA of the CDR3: TGTGCCAGCAGCTTAAGGCCAGGACAGGGCCCTTCATACGAGCAGTACTTC.

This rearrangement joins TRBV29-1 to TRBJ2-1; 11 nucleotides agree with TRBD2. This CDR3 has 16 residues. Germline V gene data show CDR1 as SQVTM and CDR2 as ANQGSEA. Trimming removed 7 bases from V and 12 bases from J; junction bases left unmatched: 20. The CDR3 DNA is TGCAGCGCGGGCAGGGAACTAGCGGGAGTGAATTACGGGCAGTTCTTC. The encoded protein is CSAGRELAGVNYGQFF.

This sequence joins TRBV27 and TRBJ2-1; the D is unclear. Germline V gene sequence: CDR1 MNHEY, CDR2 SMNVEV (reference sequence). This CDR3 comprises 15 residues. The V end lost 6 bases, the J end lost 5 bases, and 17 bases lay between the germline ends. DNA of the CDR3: TGTGCCAGCAGCCTGGTTCTCAGTGGGCACAATGAGCAGTTCTTC. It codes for CASSLVLSGHNEQFF.

CDR3 region: CATSSGGAAEKNTGELFF. The CDR3 DNA is TGTGCCACCAGCAGTGGGGGGGCGGCGGAGAAAAACACCGGGGAGCTGTTTTTT. V is TRBV15 and J is TRBJ2-2, with a possible D match to TRBD2 (7 bases). Germline CDR1 reads LNHNV; CDR2 reads YYDKDF (reference sequence). V was shortened by 3 bases and J by 2 bases, with 19 bases between the two germline ends. The CDR3 extends over 18 amino acids.

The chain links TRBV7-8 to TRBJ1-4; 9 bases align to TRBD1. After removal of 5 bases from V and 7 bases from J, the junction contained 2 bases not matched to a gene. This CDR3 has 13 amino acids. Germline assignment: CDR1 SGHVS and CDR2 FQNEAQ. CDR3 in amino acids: CASSRTGVEKLFF. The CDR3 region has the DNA TGTGCCAGCAGCCGGACAGGGGTTGAAAAACTGTTTTTT.

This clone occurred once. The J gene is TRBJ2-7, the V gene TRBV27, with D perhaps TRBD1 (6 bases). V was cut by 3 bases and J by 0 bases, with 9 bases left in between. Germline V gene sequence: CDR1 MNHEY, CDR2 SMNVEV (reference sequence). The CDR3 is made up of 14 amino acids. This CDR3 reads CASSFTGPSYEQYF. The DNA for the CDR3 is TGTGCCAGCAGTTTCACAGGGCCCTCCTACGAGCAGTACTTC.